These T cell receptor beta chains were read from a single sample in a study of siplizumab effects on memory and regulatory T cells. Sequencing used immunoSEQ multiplex PCR; TCRdb keeps in-frame clones, though not all of them. The data show tens of thousands of clones, around four fifths seen once. Sequencing was done on a sample of memory CD4+ T cells sorted from blood. These TCRs come from a human donor in good health. Both conserved end residues are part of each CDR3. A D gene is named only where the DNA matches it firmly. Clone size is shown for a subset of rows, as once, few, many or a class of expanded clone.

J: TRBJ2-3
D: NA
size: NA
V: TRBV7-2
DNA: TGTGCCAGCGGTTCCTCCCTTCTATTCACAGATACGCAGTATTTT
CDR3: CASGSSLLFTDTQYF

J: TRBJ2-7
D: NA
size: NA
V: TRBV5-5
DNA: TGTGCCAGCAGCTTACCGGGAGTCTACGAGCAGTACTTC
CDR3: CASSLPGVYEQYF

J: TRBJ2-7
D: TRBD1
size: NA
V: TRBV6-5
DNA: TGTGCCAGCAGTCGACCCGGGACAGGAGGAGGGATGGAGTACTTC
CDR3: CASSRPGTGGGMEYF

J: TRBJ1-6
D: NA
size: few
V: TRBV2
DNA: TGTGCCAGCAGGGAAACCACAGGGAATTCACCCCTCCACTTT
CDR3: CASRETTGNSPLHF

J: TRBJ2-5
D: TRBD2
size: NA
V: TRBV11-1
DNA: TGTGCCAGCAGCTTTGGGACTAGCGGGGGAAAGACCCAGTACTTC
CDR3: CASSFGTSGGKTQYF

J: TRBJ1-4
D: NA
size: NA
V: TRBV6-1
DNA: TGTGCCAGCAGTGAAAGCGGATTTGAAAAACTGTTTTTT
CDR3: CASSESGFEKLFF

J: TRBJ2-6
D: NA
size: NA
V: TRBV6-5
DNA: TGTGCCAGCAGACGCGAAAGCTCTGGGGCCAACGTCCTGACTTTC
CDR3: CASRRESSGANVLTF

J: TRBJ2-7
D: NA
size: NA
V: TRBV9
DNA: TGTGCCAGCAGCGTAAGGTATTTGGGCGAGCAGTACTTC
CDR3: CASSVRYLGEQYF

J: TRBJ1-2
D: NA
size: NA
V: TRBV5-1
DNA: TGCGCCAGCAGCTGGGGGCCCCCAGGGTTAGCTAACTATGGCTACACCTTC
CDR3: CASSWGPPGLANYGYTF

J: TRBJ2-7
D: NA
size: NA
V: TRBV7-8
DNA: TGTGCCAGCAGCTTGCCGGGACCGGGAACGGTTTACTCCTACGAGCAGTACTTC
CDR3: CASSLPGPGTVYSYEQYF

J: TRBJ1-3
D: NA
size: NA
V: TRBV2
DNA: TGTGCCAGCAGTTCCCGACAGCTAAACACCATATATTTT
CDR3: CASSSRQLNTIYF

J: TRBJ2-1
D: TRBD2
size: NA
V: TRBV11-3
DNA: TGTGCCAGCAGCTTAGGTCTAGCGGGAGGCCCCATCAATGAGCAGTTCTTC
CDR3: CASSLGLAGGPINEQFF

J: TRBJ2-4
D: TRBD2
size: NA
V: TRBV2
DNA: TGTGCCAGCAGTGAATGGGCTAGCGGGGGGGCGGCCCCGTACTTC
CDR3: CASSEWASGGAAPYF

J: TRBJ1-1
D: NA
size: NA
V: TRBV19
DNA: TGTGCCAGTATCCTGCCTGGGCTTTCCTACACTGAAGCTTTCTTT
CDR3: CASILPGLSYTEAFF

J: TRBJ1-6
D: NA
size: NA
V: TRBV5-4
DNA: TGTGCCAGCAGCTTGCAACGCCATCCCCTCCACTTT
CDR3: CASSLQRHPLHF

J: TRBJ2-3
D: NA
size: few
V: TRBV2
DNA: TGTGCCAGCAGTTCCGGGACTCCCACAGATACGCAGTATTTT
CDR3: CASSSGTPTDTQYF

J: TRBJ1-6
D: NA
size: NA
V: TRBV6-4
DNA: TGTGCCAGGTTGTCCCAGGGTTTAGCGAGCTCCTATAATTCACCCCTCCACTTT
CDR3: CARLSQGLASSYNSPLHF

J: TRBJ2-6
D: NA
size: NA
V: TRBV7-8
DNA: TGTGCCAGCAGCTTAGATCACTCTGGGGCCAACGTCCTGACTTTC
CDR3: CASSLDHSGANVLTF

J: TRBJ2-3
D: TRBD2
size: NA
V: TRBV6-1
DNA: TGTGCCAGCAGTGGGGGGACTAGCGGGCGCACAGATACGCAGTATTTT
CDR3: CASSGGTSGRTDTQYF

J: TRBJ2-7
D: NA
size: NA
V: TRBV19
DNA: TGTGCCAGTAGCTATTCGGGCCAGAGCTCCTACGAGCAGTACTTC
CDR3: CASSYSGQSSYEQYF

J: TRBJ1-2
D: NA
size: NA
V: TRBV20-1
DNA: TGCAGTGCTGGAGTAATTGAAGGCTACACCTTC
CDR3: CSAGVIEGYTF

J: TRBJ1-2
D: TRBD1
size: NA
V: TRBV6-1
DNA: TGTGCCAGCAGTATAACAGGGGGCTATGGCTACACCTTC
CDR3: CASSITGGYGYTF

J: TRBJ1-2
D: TRBD1
size: NA
V: TRBV4-1
DNA: TGCGCCAGCAGCCAAGACTTGTTAAGGTCGCGTGGCAGGGGGTTTCATGGCTACACCTTC
CDR3: CASSQDLLRSRGRGFHGYTF

J: TRBJ1-5
D: NA
size: NA
V: TRBV5-8
DNA: TGTGCCAGCAGCTTCCGGGACAAAAGCCCCCAGCATTTT
CDR3: CASSFRDKSPQHF

J: TRBJ1-5
D: NA
size: once
V: TRBV10-3
DNA: TGTGCCATCAGGCCAAGCGACAGAGACAATCAGCCCCAGCATTTT
CDR3: CAIRPSDRDNQPQHF

J: TRBJ1-2
D: NA
size: NA
V: TRBV19
DNA: TGTGCCAGTAGTATCGGTCCCTATGGCTACACCTTC
CDR3: CASSIGPYGYTF

J: TRBJ2-7
D: TRBD1
size: NA
V: TRBV6-1
DNA: TGTGCCAGCCTCCGGGACAGCGCCTACGAGCAGTACTTC
CDR3: CASLRDSAYEQYF

J: TRBJ2-2
D: TRBD2
size: few
V: TRBV5-1
DNA: TGCGCCAGCAGCTCGGGACTAGTTGGGTCGGCGGAGCTGTTTTTT
CDR3: CASSSGLVGSAELFF

J: TRBJ1-2
D: NA
size: NA
V: TRBV18
DNA: TGTGCCAGCTCCCTCGACAGCTCCTCCTATGGCTACACCTTC
CDR3: CASSLDSSSYGYTF

J: TRBJ1-1
D: NA
size: once
V: TRBV6-5
DNA: TGTGCCAGCAGTGGACAAATCGGGAACACTGAAGCTTTCTTT
CDR3: CASSGQIGNTEAFF

J: TRBJ1-2
D: TRBD1
size: NA
V: TRBV27
DNA: TGTGCCAGCAGTTCGGACAGGGTACACTATGGCTACACCTTC
CDR3: CASSSDRVHYGYTF

J: TRBJ1-6
D: NA
size: NA
V: TRBV18
DNA: TGTGCCAGCTCCCGATCCAATTCACCCCTCCACTTT
CDR3: CASSRSNSPLHF

J: TRBJ2-1
D: NA
size: NA
V: TRBV15
DNA: TGTGCCACCAGCAGAGGAGGAATCCCCCCAATAGAGCAGTTCTTC
CDR3: CATSRGGIPPIEQFF

J: TRBJ2-2
D: TRBD2
size: NA
V: TRBV19
DNA: TGTGCCAGTAACTGGGAGGGGCTAGGGCCCGGCACCGGGGAGCTGTTTTTT
CDR3: CASNWEGLGPGTGELFF

J: TRBJ2-1
D: NA
size: NA
V: TRBV2
DNA: TGTGCCAGCAGTTGGGGAGACACTCTCTACAATGAGCAGTTCTTC
CDR3: CASSWGDTLYNEQFF

J: TRBJ2-3
D: NA
size: NA
V: TRBV2
DNA: TGTGCCAGCAGTGAAGCGACAATTAGAGATACGCAGTATTTT
CDR3: CASSEATIRDTQYF

J: TRBJ1-6
D: TRBD1
size: NA
V: TRBV5-1
DNA: TGCGCCAGCAGCCTGGGACAGGGTTCCTATAATTCACCCCTCCACTTT
CDR3: CASSLGQGSYNSPLHF

J: TRBJ1-5
D: TRBD1
size: NA
V: TRBV5-8
DNA: TGTGCCAGCGCCCTCGGACAGGGGTTTGCTCAGCCCCAGCATTTT
CDR3: CASALGQGFAQPQHF

J: TRBJ2-2
D: TRBD2
size: NA
V: TRBV7-9
DNA: TGTGCCAGCAGCTCCTTACTAGCGGTTCACACCGGGGAGCTGTTTTTT
CDR3: CASSSLLAVHTGELFF

J: TRBJ2-7
D: NA
size: NA
V: TRBV27
DNA: TGTGCCAGCGGCAATACAAACTCCTACGAGCAGTACTTC
CDR3: CASGNTNSYEQYF

J: TRBJ1-2
D: NA
size: NA
V: TRBV4-2
DNA: TGTGCCAGCAGCCAAGATACGAGGGGCGGAGGCTACACCTTC
CDR3: CASSQDTRGGGYTF

J: TRBJ1-1
D: NA
size: NA
V: TRBV7-9
DNA: TGTGCCAGCAGCTTGGGTTCTGCTTCGACGAACACTGAAGCTTTCTTT
CDR3: CASSLGSASTNTEAFF

J: TRBJ2-7
D: NA
size: NA
V: TRBV19
DNA: TGTGCCAGCGGCAGGGCCTACGAGCAGTACTTC
CDR3: CASGRAYEQYF

J: TRBJ1-5
D: NA
size: few
V: TRBV2
DNA: TGTGCCAGCAGTCCCCAGGATCAGCCCCAGCATTTT
CDR3: CASSPQDQPQHF

J: TRBJ1-2
D: NA
size: NA
V: TRBV7-2
DNA: TGTGCCAGCAGCTTTAGCAGCCTACGCTTAGCTAACTATGGCTACACCTTC
CDR3: CASSFSSLRLANYGYTF

J: TRBJ2-2
D: TRBD1
size: NA
V: TRBV2
DNA: TGTGCCAGCAACGGGGTTCAGGGGGCCGGGGAGCTGTTTTTT
CDR3: CASNGVQGAGELFF

J: TRBJ1-5
D: NA
size: NA
V: TRBV5-1
DNA: TGCGCCAGCAGCTTGGGGCCCGGCGGCGATCAGCCCCAGCATTTT
CDR3: CASSLGPGGDQPQHF

J: TRBJ2-7
D: TRBD2
size: NA
V: TRBV11-2
DNA: TGTGCCAGCAGCTTACTAGCGGGAGGAACATACGAGCAGTACTTC
CDR3: CASSLLAGGTYEQYF

J: TRBJ2-1
D: TRBD2
size: NA
V: TRBV11-2
DNA: TGTGCCAGCAGCCCGGGACTAGCAGTATACAATGAGCAGTTCTTC
CDR3: CASSPGLAVYNEQFF

J: TRBJ1-2
D: NA
size: NA
V: TRBV18
DNA: TGTGCCAGCTCACCTATAGCGGCCGTGGACTATGGCTACACCTTC
CDR3: CASSPIAAVDYGYTF

J: TRBJ1-6
D: NA
size: few
V: TRBV4-2
DNA: TGTGCCAGCAGCCAGCCTCTAGGCGCGCCAGGGACGTATAATTCACCCCTCCACTTT
CDR3: CASSQPLGAPGTYNSPLHF

J: TRBJ1-2
D: NA
size: NA
V: TRBV20-1
DNA: TGCAGTGCGGTACAGAATGGCTACACCTTC
CDR3: CSAVQNGYTF

J: TRBJ2-7
D: NA
size: NA
V: TRBV5-1
DNA: TGCGCCAGCAGCCGATACGACGGCTCCTACGAGCAGTACTTC
CDR3: CASSRYDGSYEQYF

J: TRBJ2-1
D: NA
size: NA
V: TRBV9
DNA: TGTGCCAGCAGCGTAGCGGGAAACAACTACAATGAGCAGTTCTTC
CDR3: CASSVAGNNYNEQFF

J: TRBJ2-7
D: TRBD1
size: NA
V: TRBV27
DNA: TGTGCCAGCAGAATAGGGACAGGGTACTACGAGCAGTACTTC
CDR3: CASRIGTGYYEQYF

J: TRBJ2-5
D: NA
size: NA
V: TRBV2
DNA: TGTGCCAGCAAGTGGTGGGGCCAAGAGACCCAGTACTTC
CDR3: CASKWWGQETQYF

J: TRBJ1-1
D: NA
size: NA
V: TRBV30
DNA: TGTGCCTGGATACAACTCAGGGTTAACACTGAAGCTTTCTTT
CDR3: CAWIQLRVNTEAFF

J: TRBJ2-7
D: NA
size: few
V: TRBV11-2
DNA: TGTGCCAGCAGCTTAGACAGGCACTCCTACGAGCAGTACTTC
CDR3: CASSLDRHSYEQYF

J: TRBJ2-2
D: NA
size: NA
V: TRBV2
DNA: TGTGCCAGCAGCACTGAGGGGCCTGGGGAGCTGTTTTTT
CDR3: CASSTEGPGELFF